Shown below are 13 T cell receptor beta chains from a single sample sequenced in a study of blood T cell repertoires in COVID-19. Libraries were prepared by immunoSEQ multiplex PCR; TCRdb keeps only in-frame clonotypes and omits some of them. Among approximately 300,000 clones, under 90% were seen once, and the ten largest hold less than 4.5%. The sample was PBMCs or T cells enriched from blood (not recorded which). These receptors were collected from a young man who had recovered from COVID-19.

This chain connects TRBV24-1 to TRBJ1-1; 9 nucleotides line up with TRBD1. After removal of 5 bases from V and 7 bases from J, the junction contained 4 bases not matched to a gene. Germline CDR1 reads KGHDR; CDR2 reads SFDVKD. The CDR3 loop spans 13 amino acids. This CDR3 reads CATSGPGQGEAFF. In DNA, the CDR3 is TGTGCCACCAGTGGACCGGGACAGGGTGAAGCTTTCTTT.

The chain is built from TRBV7-2 and TRBJ1-6; 7 positions match TRBD1. Germline assignment: CDR1 SGHTA and CDR2 FQGNSA. V lost 4 bases and J lost 3; bases outside the gene matches: 6. CDR3 length equals 16 residues. The CDR3 nucleotides read TGTGCCAGCAGCTGGCCGCAGGGGGGCTATAATTCACCCCTCCACTTT. It codes for CASSWPQGGYNSPLHF.

The V call is TRBV27, the J call TRBJ2-1, with TRBD1 as a possible D gene (6 bases). Germline V gene lookup returns CDR1 MNHEY and CDR2 SMNVEV (reference sequence). There are 15 residues in the CDR3. Trimming took 3 bases from V and 9 from J, leaving 18 bases between them. Written as DNA, the CDR3 is TGTGCCAGCAGTTTTTTTGGGGGCTCCGCCACTGAGCAGTTCTTC. It is translated as CASSFFGGSATEQFF.

V and J are TRBV30 and TRBJ2-1, with 8 bases identical to TRBD2. The CDR3 is 13 amino acids. The germline CDR1 and CDR2 sequences are GTSNPN and SVGIG (reference sequence). V was pared by 3 bases and J by 5 bases, with 3 bases of the junction left unmatched. The CDR3 DNA follows: TGTGCCTGGAGACTAGCGGTACACAATGAGCAGTTCTTC. It is translated as CAWRLAVHNEQFF.

Written as DNA, the CDR3 is TGTGCCAGCAGTCAGGGACAGGGGATCAATGAGCAGTTCTTC. Encoded protein: CASSQGQGINEQFF. The genes are TRBV28 and TRBJ2-1; 10 nucleotides align to TRBD1. This CDR3 comprises 14 residues. The V and J ends lost 5 bases and 6 bases, in that order; junction bases with no gene match: 4. Germline CDR1 is MDHEN and CDR2 is SYDVKM.

This chain connects TRBV19 to TRBJ2-7; TRBD2 is a possible D gene (6 bases). Germline loops: CDR1 LNHDA, CDR2 SQIVND (reference sequence). The CDR3 is 14 residues long. V lost 0 bases and J 6 bases, leaving 12 bases between the germline ends. The chain's CDR3 is CASSIEGGVGEQYF. CDR3 sequence (DNA): TGTGCCAGTAGTATAGAGGGGGGAGTTGGCGAGCAGTACTTC.

The rearrangement joins TRBV7-9 to TRBJ2-1; D not certain. From germline, CDR1 is SEHNR and CDR2 FQNEAQ (reference sequence). This CDR3 contains 15 residues. Trimming removed 0 bases at V and 3 bases at J, with 9 bases between. The chain's CDR3 is CASSLAFGVYNEQFF. The CDR3 DNA sequence: TGTGCCAGCAGCTTAGCCTTTGGAGTCTACAATGAGCAGTTCTTC. The whole variable domain, remainder taken from reference TRBV7-9 and TRBJ2-1, is DTGVSQNPRHKITKRGQNVTFRCDPISEHNRLYWYRQTLGQGPEFLTYFQNEAQLEKSRLLSDRFSAERPKGSFSTLEIQRTEQGDSAMYLCASSLAFGVYNEQFFGPGTRLTVL.

For the CDR3, the DNA is TGTGCCAGCAGCCAAGCCCTGGGGACAGGGCGGCAAGAGACCCAGTACTTC. It codes for CASSQALGTGRQETQYF. The chain couples TRBV4-2 to TRBJ2-5, with 9 bases that match TRBD1. V gave up 1 base and J gave up 2 bases; unmatched junction bases: 8. Germline CDR1 and CDR2: LGHNA and YNFKEQ. This CDR3 spans 17 amino acids.

This clone has only one observation. The chain couples TRBV5-1 to TRBJ2-3; TRBD2 matches at 7 bases. The CDR3 runs to 15 residues. CDR1 and CDR2 from the germline V gene are SGHRS and YFSETQ. V dropped 2 bases and J dropped 3; count of bases not matched to a gene: 6. The CDR3 region is CASSFAAGVTDTQYF. CDR3 nucleotides: TGCGCCAGCAGCTTTGCCGCGGGAGTGACAGATACGCAGTATTTT.

V gene TRBV20-1 combines with J gene TRBJ2-7, with no clear D. The germline CDR1 and CDR2 sequences are DFQATT and SNEGSKA (reference sequence). Trimming removed 3 bases at V and 2 bases at J, with 8 bases between. The CDR3 consists of 12 residues. The DNA for the CDR3 is TGCAGTGCTAGTACTTTAACCTACGAGCAGTACTTC. Its protein product is CSASTLTYEQYF.

V and J are TRBV24-1 and TRBJ2-5; 15 bases line up with TRBD2. The CDR3 has 18 amino acids. The germline V gene encodes CDR1 KGHDR and CDR2 SFDVKD. V lost 4 bases and J lost 2; bases outside the gene matches: 7. The CDR3 is CATSDFGTSGRPQETQYF. The CDR3 DNA reads TGTGCCACCAGTGACTTCGGGACTAGCGGGAGGCCTCAAGAGACCCAGTACTTC.

The genes are TRBV2 and TRBJ1-6; possible D gene TRBD1, 5 bases. Germline CDR1 is SNHLY and CDR2 is FYNNEI. The CDR3 loop spans 15 amino acids. V gave up 2 bases and J gave up 6 bases, with 11 bases separating them. The CDR3 bases are TGTGCCAGCAGTGAACAGGGCCAACCTAATTCACCCCTCCACTTT. It translates to CASSEQGQPNSPLHF.

The V gene is TRBV19, the J gene TRBJ1-4, with TRBD1 matching over 7 bases. J was trimmed by 6 bases and V by 3 bases; bases with no gene match: 10. Looked up from germline, CDR1 is LNHDA and CDR2 is SQIVND (reference sequence). The CDR3 is made up of 16 amino acids. This chain's CDR3 is CASSISSGTVYEKLFF. The CDR3 bases are TGTGCCAGTAGTATTTCATCCGGGACAGTTTATGAAAAACTGTTTTTT.